A single sample gave rise to the 20 T cell receptor beta chains below, sequenced in a study of CD8+CD57+ T cells in acquired aplastic anemia. Patients included in sequencing had previously demonstrated CD8+CD57+ cell expansion by flow cytometry. Template material for TCR beta VDJ and CDR3 profiling consisted of genomic DNA. TCRdb reanalysed the reads using MiXCR and keeps one entry per CDR3 protein. Seen here are 150,000 to 200,000 distinct CDR3 sequences, about half observed once, and the top ten hold roughly 3.2%. What was sequenced was sorted CD4+, CD8+, or CD8+CD57+ T cells (not recorded which) from PBMCs. The receptors stem from a human donor with aplastic anemia.

This clonotype was seen a few times. A much larger clone lies a single base off, so this may be a read error. V is TRBV9 and J is TRBJ2-1; unclear D gene. The CDR3 runs 15 residues. CDR1 and CDR2 from the germline V gene are SGDLS and YYNGEE. CDR3 in amino acids: CASSVAPGVYNEQCF. CDR3 sequence (DNA): TGTGCCAGCAGCGTAGCCCCCGGCGTCTACAATGAGCAGTGCTTC.

In this sample, this clonotype turned up many times. This chain links TRBV15 with TRBJ1-5; no reliable D call. The CDR3 length is 17 residues. Trimming removed 0 bases from V and 0 bases from J, with 12 bases in between. Germline loops: CDR1 LNHNV, CDR2 YYDKDF (reference sequence). CDR3 protein: CATSRDRRISSNQPQHF. CDR3 sequence (DNA): TGTGCCACCAGCAGAGATCGCAGGATAAGTAGCAATCAGCCCCAGCATTTT.

In this sample, this clonotype turned up many times. J is TRBJ1-2 and V is TRBV19; 10 nucleotides match TRBD1. CDR1 is LNHDA and CDR2 is SQIVND in the germline V gene (reference sequence). The CDR3 sequence is 13 residues long. Germline trimming cut 5 bases from V and 7 bases from J; bases unmatched to any gene: 4. Here the CDR3 DNA reads TGTGCCAGTAGTGGGACAGGGGCTAGTGGCTACACCTTC. It codes for CASSGTGASGYTF.

At least ten counts were recorded for this clonotype. J is TRBJ1-1 and V is TRBV19; the D is unclear. The CDR3 covers 14 residues. Germline loops: CDR1 LNHDA, CDR2 SQIVND (reference sequence). Trimming took 3 bases from V and 4 from J, leaving 12 bases between them. CDR3 in amino acids: CASSILAAGTEAFF. CDR3 DNA: TGTGCCAGTAGTATCTTGGCAGCGGGCACTGAAGCTTTCTTT.

The rearrangement joins TRBV29-1 to TRBJ2-3; the match to TRBD1 covers 7 bases. The CDR3 has 16 amino acids. The V gene end was trimmed by 0 bases and the J gene end by 0 bases; junction bases not matched to a gene: 6. Germline V CDR1 and CDR2: SQVTM, ANQGSEA. In nucleotides, the CDR3 is TGCAGCGTTGAAGACAACAGGGGTTATAGCACAGATACGCAGTATTTT. Residues: CSVEDNRGYSTDTQYF.

The table lists this clonotype with a few counts. The chain is built from TRBV14 and TRBJ2-1; D possibly corresponds to TRBD2 (6 bases). Germline lookup yields CDR1 SGHDN and CDR2 FVKESK. This CDR3 contains 14 residues. V lost 4 bases, J lost 5 bases, and 12 bases lay in between. Here the CDR3 DNA reads TGTGCCAGCAGCCCGGGACTGAGGAACAATGAGCAGTTCTTC. It codes for CASSPGLRNNEQFF.

This chain uses TRBV29-1 with TRBJ2-1; 9 nucleotides match TRBD1. Germline V lookup: CDR1 SQVTM, CDR2 ANQGSEA. The CDR3 extends over 13 amino acids. J was trimmed by 9 bases and V by 6 bases; bases with no gene match: 9. The CDR3 loop reads CSVPGTGLGEQFF. The CDR3, as DNA: TGCAGCGTGCCCGGGACAGGGTTGGGTGAGCAGTTCTTC.

This clonotype has ten or more counts. The chain uses TRBV7-9 and TRBJ1-1, with unresolved D. Between the trimmed V and J ends, which lost 3 bases and 4 bases, there was a span of 6 bases. CDR1 is SEHNR, CDR2 FQNEAQ, per germline (reference sequence). CDR3 length: 12 amino acids. CDR3 DNA: TGTGCCAGCAGCTTTGTAACCACTGAAGCTTTCTTT. This translates into CASSFVTTEAFF.

This clonotype was recorded at least ten times. This sequence may be a read error, since a much larger clone differs from it by one base. The CDR3 is CASSLLETQHF. CDR3 nucleotide sequence: TGTGCCAGCAGCCTCTTGGAGACCCAGCACTTC. This chain joins TRBV2 and TRBJ2-5, with unresolved D. The CDR3 consists of 11 residues. Looked up from germline, CDR1 is SNHLY and CDR2 is FYNNEI.

This clonotype was recorded at least ten times. The rearrangement links TRBV7-9 to TRBJ2-7; 12 bases match TRBD2. This CDR3 is 17 amino acids long. V shed 5 bases, J shed 5 bases, and the junction held 13 bases outside the gene matches. The V gene's germline CDR1 is SEHNR and CDR2 FQNEAQ (reference sequence). DNA of the CDR3: TGTGCCAGCAGCCACTGCCCCCGACTAGCGGGAGTCCACGAGCAGTACGTC. This codes for CASSHCPRLAGVHEQYV.

This clonotype occurred many times. The J gene is TRBJ2-5, the V gene TRBV11-2, with 9 bases that match TRBD1. Trimming took 6 bases from V and 2 from J; bases not matched to a gene: 7. CDR1 is SGHAT, CDR2 FQNNGV, per germline. The CDR3 totals 15 residues. CDR3 coding DNA: TGTGCCAGCAGGGAGGGGACAGGGCCTCAAGAGACCCAGTACTTC. The encoded protein is CASREGTGPQETQYF.

The gene calls are TRBV19 and TRBJ1-1; D possibly corresponds to TRBD1 (6 bases). V was pared by 2 bases and J by 5 bases, with 12 bases between. The CDR3 is 14 residues long. In germline, CDR1 is LNHDA, CDR2 SQIVND (reference sequence). CDR3 loop: CASSIPNRVTEAFF. CDR3 coding DNA: TGTGCCAGTAGTATACCCAACAGGGTTACTGAAGCTTTCTTT.

To note about this clonotype: This may be a read error: a much more frequent sequence differs by one nucleotide. The rearrangement links TRBV12-3 or TRBV12-4 to TRBJ1-2; TRBD1 matches 8 bases. This CDR3 is 12 amino acids long. CDR3 region: CACSSGGSGYTF. DNA for the CDR3: TGTGCCTGCAGTTCAGGGGGCTCTGGCTACACCTTC.

Many counts were recorded for this clonotype. The chain employs TRBV6-2 or TRBV6-3 and TRBJ1-1, with D perhaps TRBD1 (5 bases). V lost 0 bases to trimming and J lost 1 base, with 12 bases between them. CDR3 length equals 16 residues. Per germline, CDR1 MNHEY and CDR2 SVGEGT. CDR3 loop: CASSYSKGLSNTEAFF. In DNA, the CDR3 is TGTGCCAGCAGTTACTCTAAGGGGCTGTCGAACACTGAAGCTTTCTTT.

The CDR3 DNA follows: TGTGCCAGCAGCTTGAAATTTCCCCCTATCTCTGGGGCCAACGTCCTGACTTTC. Protein sequence: CASSLKFPPISGANVLTF. The gene calls are TRBV5-6 and TRBJ2-6; unclear D gene. The CDR3 has 18 amino acids. Germline V gives CDR1 SGHDT, CDR2 YYEEEE. The V and J ends lost 1 base and 0 bases respectively, with 14 bases between them.

This clonotype showed up many times. This chain links TRBV6-1 with TRBJ2-6, with 7 bases identical to TRBD1. V was pared by 2 bases and J by 2 bases, with 6 bases of the junction left unmatched. Germline assignment: CDR1 MNHNS and CDR2 SASEGT. This CDR3 comprises 17 residues. The chain's CDR3 is CASSETPTGAGANVLTF. CDR3 coding DNA: TGTGCCAGCAGTGAAACCCCAACAGGGGCTGGGGCCAACGTCCTGACTTTC.

There are many counts of this clonotype. J is TRBJ2-3 and V is TRBV9, with 7 bases matching TRBD1. CDR3 size: 15 residues. Germline CDR1 and CDR2: SGDLS and YYNGEE. V lost 4 bases, J lost 5 bases, and 10 bases stayed unmatched. The CDR3 protein is CASSRGPDLGDTQYF. CDR3 DNA: TGTGCCAGCAGCAGGGGGCCAGATCTTGGAGATACGCAGTATTTT. The full variable domain, in which reference TRBV9 and TRBJ2-3 provide the parts outside the CDR3, is DSGVTQTPKHLITATGQRVTLRCSPRSGDLSVYWYQQSLDQGLQFLIQYYNGEERAKGNILERFSAQQFPDLHSELNLSSLELGDSALYFCASSRGPDLGDTQYFGPGTRLTVL.

Notes on this clonotype: An end of the junction does not agree with germline; a read error may underlie this. This sequence joins TRBV15 and TRBJ1-2; a possible D gene is TRBD1 (5 bases). CDR1 is LNHNV, CDR2 YYDKDF, per germline (reference sequence). The CDR3 runs 15 residues. CDR3 region: CATSREDTANYGYTF. In DNA form, the CDR3 reads TGTGCCACTAGCAGAGAGGACACAGCTAACTATGGCTACACCTTC.

The gene calls are TRBV24-1 and TRBJ1-1; D unresolved. This CDR3 spans 13 amino acids. V gave up 6 bases and J gave up 0 bases, with 7 bases separating them. CDR1 and CDR2 (germline): KGHDR, SFDVKD. For the CDR3, the DNA is TGTGCCACCAGTAACGTAATGAACACTGAAGCTTTCTTT. The encoded protein is CATSNVMNTEAFF.

The V call is TRBV7-2, the J call TRBJ2-5, with D maybe TRBD2 (6 bases). CDR3 length: 16 residues. Trimming shortened V by 5 bases and J by 2 bases, and 18 bases separated the two germline ends. The germline V gene has CDR1 SGHTA and CDR2 FQGNSA. The CDR3 spells CASSPPRLALQETQYF. The CDR3 region has the DNA TGTGCCAGCAGCCCTCCCAGGCTAGCGTTACAAGAGACCCAGTACTTC.